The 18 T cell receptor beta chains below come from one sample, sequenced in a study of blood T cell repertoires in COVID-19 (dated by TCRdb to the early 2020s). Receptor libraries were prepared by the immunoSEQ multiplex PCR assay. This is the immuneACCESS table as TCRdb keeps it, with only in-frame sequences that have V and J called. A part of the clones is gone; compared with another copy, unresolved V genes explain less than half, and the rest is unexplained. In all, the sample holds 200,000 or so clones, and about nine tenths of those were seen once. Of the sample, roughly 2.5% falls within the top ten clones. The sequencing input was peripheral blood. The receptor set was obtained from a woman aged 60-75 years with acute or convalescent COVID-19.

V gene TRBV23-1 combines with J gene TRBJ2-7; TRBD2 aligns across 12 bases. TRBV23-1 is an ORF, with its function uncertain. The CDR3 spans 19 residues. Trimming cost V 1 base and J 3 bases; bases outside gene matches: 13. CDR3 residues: CASSQCLPTSGREYYEQYF. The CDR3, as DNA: TGCGCCAGCAGTCAATGCCTGCCGACTAGCGGGAGAGAGTACTACGAGCAGTACTTC.

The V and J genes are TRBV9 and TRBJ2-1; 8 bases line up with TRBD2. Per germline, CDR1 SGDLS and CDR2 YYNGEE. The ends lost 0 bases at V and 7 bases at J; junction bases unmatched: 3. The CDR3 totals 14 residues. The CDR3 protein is CASSVAGGPNEQFF. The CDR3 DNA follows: TGTGCCAGCAGCGTAGCGGGGGGGCCGAATGAGCAGTTCTTC.

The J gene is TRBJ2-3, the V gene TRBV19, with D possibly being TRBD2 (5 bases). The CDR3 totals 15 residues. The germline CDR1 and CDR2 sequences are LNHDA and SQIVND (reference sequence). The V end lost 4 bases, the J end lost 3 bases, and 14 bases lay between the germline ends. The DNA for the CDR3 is TGTGCCAGTAGTAACAAGGACTTGGGTACAGATACGCAGTATTTT. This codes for CASSNKDLGTDTQYF. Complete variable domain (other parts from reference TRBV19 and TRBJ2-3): DGGITQSPKYLFRKEGQNVTLSCEQNLNHDAMYWYRQDPGQGLRLIYYSQIVNDFQKGDIAEGYSVSREKKESFPLTVTSAQKNPTAFYLCASSNKDLGTDTQYFGPGTRLTVL.

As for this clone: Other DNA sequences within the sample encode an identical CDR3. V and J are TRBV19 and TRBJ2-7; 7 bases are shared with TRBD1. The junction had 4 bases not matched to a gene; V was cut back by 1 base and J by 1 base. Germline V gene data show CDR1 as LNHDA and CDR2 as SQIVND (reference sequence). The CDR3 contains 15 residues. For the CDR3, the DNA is TGTGCCAGTAGTATAGGTGGGACAGCATCCTACGAGCAGTACTTC. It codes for CASSIGGTASYEQYF.

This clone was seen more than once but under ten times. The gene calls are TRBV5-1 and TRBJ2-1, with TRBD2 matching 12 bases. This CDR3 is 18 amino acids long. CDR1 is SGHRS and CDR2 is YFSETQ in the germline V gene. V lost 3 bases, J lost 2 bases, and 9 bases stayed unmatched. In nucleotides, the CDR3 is TGCGCCAGCAGCTCAAGACTAGCGGGGGACTCCCCCTACAATGAGCAGTTCTTC. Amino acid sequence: CASSSRLAGDSPYNEQFF.

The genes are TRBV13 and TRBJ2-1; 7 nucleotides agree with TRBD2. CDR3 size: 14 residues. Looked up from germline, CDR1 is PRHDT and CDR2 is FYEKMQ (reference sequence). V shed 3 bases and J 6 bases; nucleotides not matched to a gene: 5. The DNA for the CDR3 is TGTGCCAGCAGCTTGGCTACTAGCGTCAATGAGCAGTTCTTC. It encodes CASSLATSVNEQFF.

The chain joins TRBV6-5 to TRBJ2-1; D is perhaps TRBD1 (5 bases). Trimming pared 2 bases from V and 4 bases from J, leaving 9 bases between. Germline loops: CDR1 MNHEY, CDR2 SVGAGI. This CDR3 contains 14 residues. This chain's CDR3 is CASSYRGSYNEQFF. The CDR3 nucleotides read TGTGCCAGCAGTTACAGGGGTAGTTACAATGAGCAGTTCTTC.

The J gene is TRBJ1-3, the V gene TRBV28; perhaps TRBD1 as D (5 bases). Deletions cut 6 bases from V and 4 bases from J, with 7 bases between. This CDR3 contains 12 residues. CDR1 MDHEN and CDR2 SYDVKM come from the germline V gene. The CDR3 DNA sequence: TGTGCCAGCAGCGGGGGGGGAAACACCATATATTTT. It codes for CASSGGGNTIYF.

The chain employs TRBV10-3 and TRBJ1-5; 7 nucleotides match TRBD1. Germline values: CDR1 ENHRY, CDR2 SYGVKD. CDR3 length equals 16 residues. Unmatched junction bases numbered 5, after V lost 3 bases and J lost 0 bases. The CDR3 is CAISDSGQPSNQPQHF. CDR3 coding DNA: TGTGCCATCAGTGACTCGGGACAGCCTAGCAATCAGCCCCAGCATTTT.

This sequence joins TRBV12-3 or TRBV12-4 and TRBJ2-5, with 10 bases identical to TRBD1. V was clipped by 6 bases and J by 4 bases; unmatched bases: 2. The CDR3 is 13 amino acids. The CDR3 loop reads CASSRDRGETQYF. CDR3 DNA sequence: TGTGCCAGCAGCAGGGACAGGGGAGAGACCCAGTACTTC.

The CDR3 coding sequence is TGTGCCAGCAGCTTAGAGAGGGCCCGGGAGACCCAGTACTTC. Encoded protein: CASSLERARETQYF. The V call is TRBV7-2, the J call TRBJ2-5; D possibly corresponds to TRBD2 (5 bases). The CDR3 runs to 14 residues. From germline, CDR1 is SGHTA and CDR2 FQGNSA. V lost 1 base, J lost 5 bases, and 11 bases lay in between.

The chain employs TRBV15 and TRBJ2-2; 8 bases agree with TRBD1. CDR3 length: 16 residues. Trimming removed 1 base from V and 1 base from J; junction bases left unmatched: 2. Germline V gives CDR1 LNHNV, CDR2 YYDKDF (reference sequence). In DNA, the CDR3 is TGTGCCACCAGCAGAGGACAGGGGTGGAACACCGGGGAGCTGTTTTTT. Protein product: CATSRGQGWNTGELFF.

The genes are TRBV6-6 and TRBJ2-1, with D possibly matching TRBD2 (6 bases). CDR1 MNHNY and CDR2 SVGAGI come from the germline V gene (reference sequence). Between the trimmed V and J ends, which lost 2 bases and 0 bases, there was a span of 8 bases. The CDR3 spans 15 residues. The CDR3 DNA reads TGTGCCAGCAGTTACGGGAGGACCTCCTACAATGAGCAGTTCTTC. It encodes CASSYGRTSYNEQFF.

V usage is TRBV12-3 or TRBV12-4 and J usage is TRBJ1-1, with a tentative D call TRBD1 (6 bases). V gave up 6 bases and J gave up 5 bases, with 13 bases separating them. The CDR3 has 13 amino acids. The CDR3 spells CASRTQGRTEAFF. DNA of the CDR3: TGTGCCAGCAGAACACAGGGACGGACTGAAGCTTTCTTT.

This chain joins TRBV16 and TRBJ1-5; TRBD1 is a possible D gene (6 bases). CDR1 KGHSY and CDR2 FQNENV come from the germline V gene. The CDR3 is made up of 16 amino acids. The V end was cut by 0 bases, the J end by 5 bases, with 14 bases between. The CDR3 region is CASSQSPTGSDQPQHF. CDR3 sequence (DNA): TGTGCCAGCAGCCAATCTCCGACAGGTTCCGATCAGCCCCAGCATTTT.

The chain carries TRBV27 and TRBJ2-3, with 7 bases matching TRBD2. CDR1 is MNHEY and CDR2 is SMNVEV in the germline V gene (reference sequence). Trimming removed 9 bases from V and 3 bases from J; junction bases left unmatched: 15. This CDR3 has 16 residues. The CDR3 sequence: CARLFVWRERTDTQYF. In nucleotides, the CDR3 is TGTGCCAGGCTCTTCGTATGGCGGGAGAGGACAGATACGCAGTATTTT.

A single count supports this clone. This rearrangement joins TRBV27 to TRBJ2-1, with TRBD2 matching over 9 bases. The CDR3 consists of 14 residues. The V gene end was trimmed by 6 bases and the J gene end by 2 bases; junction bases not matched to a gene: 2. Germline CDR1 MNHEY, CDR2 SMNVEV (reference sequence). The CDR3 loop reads CASSGTSTYNEQFF. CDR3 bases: TGTGCCAGCAGCGGGACTAGCACCTACAATGAGCAGTTCTTC.

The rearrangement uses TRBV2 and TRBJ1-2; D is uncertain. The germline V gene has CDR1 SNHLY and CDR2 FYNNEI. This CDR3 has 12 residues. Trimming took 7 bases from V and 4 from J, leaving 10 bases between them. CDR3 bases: TGTGCCAGCAAACAGCAATTCTATGGCTACACCTTC. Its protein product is CASKQQFYGYTF.